This TCR beta chain was sequenced during a study of chemoradiotherapy in HPV16-positive cancers. Study information: Candidate HPV-specific clones and shared TCR motifs came from a couple of HPV16-positive patients.

The CDR3 contains 15 residues. Between the trimmed V and J ends, which lost 5 bases and 5 bases, there was a span of 15 bases. Germline V lookup: CDR1 MRHNA, CDR2 SNTAGT. Turning to this clone: Its specificity is unknown.

Generated by immunoSEQ multiplex PCR, the TCRdb table keeps only in-frame clones and is missing some. The profile shows around 40,000 clones, 76% of them singletons. Repertoires were sampled repeatedly during chemoradiotherapy. Study-level points and caveats: HPV-responsive T-cell expansion during chemoradiotherapy was linked to improved recurrence-free survival in HPV16-positive patients.

The chain links TRBV6-4 to TRBJ1-4; D perhaps matches TRBD1 (5 bases). The receptor was isolated from a human donor with HPV-associated anogenital cancer. Material: blood, obtained from a patient who underwent chemoradiotherapy. In DNA form, the CDR3 reads TGTGCCAGCAGTCCCGCGGGAGGGGAGAATGAAAAACTGTTTTTT. Protein product: CASSPAGGENEKLFF.